This T cell receptor beta chain stems from a study of blood T cell repertoires in COVID-19. TCRdb's copy holds only in-frame clones and misses some; the assay was immunoSEQ multiplex PCR. The sample lists around 400,000 clones; 89% were seen once. Trimming took off 4 bases at V and 3 bases at J, with 9 bases between the two ends. This CDR3 has 13 amino acids. Donors in Cohort 3 counted as recovered after two negative PCRs, clearance, or symptom resolution. What was sequenced was PBMCs or T cells enriched from blood (not recorded which). The chain links TRBV12-3 or TRBV12-4 to TRBJ1-2; D uncertain. The sequence derives from a woman between 25 and 40 years old who had recovered from COVID-19. The CDR3 sequence: CASSSLQYYGYTF. The CDR3 DNA sequence: TGTGCCAGCAGTTCCCTACAGTACTATGGCTACACCTTC.